This is a list of T cell receptor beta chains from one sample in a study of response to subunit inactivated influenza vaccine. TCRdb itself ran the RT-PCR reads through MiXCR, one entry per CDR3 protein. The data show hundreds of thousands of distinct CDR3 sequences, approximately 7.6% seen once. The material sequenced was PBMCs from blood, taken 23 months after vaccination. The receptors shown here come from a man in his fifties or sixties who received an inactivated influenza vaccine. The conserved cysteine and the conserved F or W are not part of the CDR3 here.

v_gene,j_gene,CDR3aa
TRBV20-1,TRBJ2-7,SASREATYEQY
TRBV7-9,TRBJ2-5,ASSRRDSFWETQY
TRBV7-7,TRBJ2-7,ASSLENGYEQY
TRBV24-1,TRBJ2-3,ATSDSAGWDTQY
TRBV12-3/TRBV12-4,TRBJ2-1,ASSFGGGEQF
TRBV28,TRBJ2-6,ASSFAGANVLT
TRBV10-2,TRBJ1-2,ASGQGNYGYT
TRBV7-9,TRBJ2-7,ASSPRIETRGEQY
TRBV4-3,TRBJ2-3,ASSQELNLPDTQY
TRBV7-6,TRBJ2-2,ASSRKGLAGSPGELF